This TCR beta chain was found in a study of blood T cell repertoires in COVID-19. As for the study in general: Sources were T cells, B-cell-depleted T cells, or PBMCs; the material itself was cDNA or gDNA.

Source study methods: Nucleated cell number was recorded as an estimate derived from reference gene primer amplification. Here immunoSEQ multiplex PCR was the method, and the copy in TCRdb shows in-frame clones only, minus some. The V and J calls and clone size were taken over from that table, and D and trimming were inferred from the DNA. Of around 30,000 clones detected, about nine tenths appear once; the ten largest clones hold 3% to 4%. Sequenced input: peripheral blood. The sequence was collected from a man aged 55-75 years with acute or convalescent COVID-19.

CDR3 sequence reads: CASSLDPAGELFF. The CDR3 DNA is TGCGCCAGCAGCTTGGATCCAGCCGGGGAGCTGTTTTTT. The chain carries TRBV5-1 and TRBJ2-2, with D unresolved. Trimming cost V 0 bases and J 6 bases, with 6 bases left between them. Germline assignment: CDR1 SGHRS and CDR2 YFSETQ. The CDR3 contains 13 residues. The full variable domain, in which reference TRBV5-1 and TRBJ2-2 provide the parts outside the CDR3, is KAGVTQTPRYLIKTRGQQVTLSCSPISGHRSVSWYQQTPGQGLQFLFEYFSETQRNKGNFPGRFSGRQFSNSRSEMNVSTLELGDSALYLCASSLDPAGELFFGEGSRLTVL.